This TCR beta chain originates from a study of PD-L1 blockade in urothelial cancer. Study-level information: Blood-derived samples held a median approximately 140,000 T cells.

Patients in the study were battling locally advanced or metastatic urothelial carcinoma. Synthetically made TCR analog templates were put into each PCR as spikes. Repertoires were generated with immunoSEQ multiplex PCR, while TCRdb's copy carries only in-frame clones and drops some. Of 25,000 to 40,000 clones listed, about 79% are singletons. Trimming pared 5 bases from V and 2 bases from J, leaving 13 bases between. The CDR3 is 14 amino acids. The germline CDR1 and CDR2 sequences are LGHNA and YNFKEQ. This clone was picked up a small number of times. Antigen unknown. Points from the study as a whole: Tumor-associated clones in blood expanded more at 3 weeks in durable-benefit patients.

This specimen was PBMCs, taken around atezolizumab (anti-PD-L1) treatment. This sequence joins TRBV4-2 and TRBJ2-7; tentatively, D is TRBD2 (6 bases). The receptor was isolated from a man aged 60 to 69 with urothelial cancer. The CDR3 region has the DNA TGTGCCAGCAGCTGGAGCGGGTACCCCTACGAGCAGTACTTC. It encodes CASSWSGYPYEQYF.